This T cell receptor beta chain stems from a study of T-cell reconstitution after alpha-beta-depleted transplantation in children listed by TCRdb under 2016. About the full investigation: Using TCR repertoire profiling, the study quantitatively followed how T-cell immune reconstitution unfolded in children after TCRalphabeta/CD19-depleted allogeneic hematopoietic cell transplantation. Study-wide conclusions, independent of this receptor: In some patients, the high TCRbeta diversity seen at day 60 was put down to recipient T cells and intrathymic progenitors that had survived conditioning. The apparently early alphabetaT-cell count recovery about two months after transplant was reportedly dependent on only several hundred rapidly expanded clones derived from non-depleted graft cells. Over subsequent months, a decline in hyperexpanded clone frequencies was noted, and after one year, T-cell counts and TCRbeta diversity were mostly ascribed to newly produced T cells.

The sample's time point label, in plain terms: day 60 (about 2 months) after transplantation. The treatment or condition label for this specimen denotes: allogeneic hematopoietic cell transplantation with graft depleted of TCRalphabeta T cells and CD19 B cells. The children who served as transplant recipients had been given grafts of TCRalphabeta/CD19-depleted allogeneic hematopoietic cells. Libraries came from PCR. Sequencing relied on an Illumina HiSeq 2500. TCR library preparation used molecular barcoding, with unique molecular identifiers applied to normalize quantification of the TCRbeta repertoire. The raw public reads went through TCRdb reprocessing: fastp at Q25, MiXCR clone calling, in-frame beta chains kept. Records with the same CDR3 protein are collapsed into one entry carrying the most frequent genes and DNA. In this sample the table shows tens of thousands of distinct CDR3 sequences, 9.2% of which occur a single time. Of the sample, 25% to 30% falls within the top ten clones.

Comment on this clonotype: Its antigen is currently not known. The record has no base qualities; no much larger clone is one base away.

This sequence originates from a male patient between 2 and 9 years old who had a stem cell transplant for chronic granulomatous disease, so the T cells may come from the graft donor. Sequenced here: PBMCs, mostly from graft donor cells, sampled 60 days after TCRalphabeta/CD19-depleted stem cell transplant.

The sequence in DNA is TGTGCCAGCAGTAGCGGGCCCTACGAGCAGTACTTC. Its protein is CASSSGPYEQYF. Here the chain combines TRBV27 and TRBJ2-7; the D segment could be TRBD2, given 6 matching bases. The CDR3 goes from the cysteine to the phenylalanine over 12 residues. Here the CDR3 DNA is all that survives: 36 bases in frame from base 1. V gives up 5 bases and J gives up 2 bases, and the segment between their germline ends measures 7 bases. CDR1 and CDR2, per the germline V gene (reference sequence), are MNHEY and SMNVEV.